A single sample gave rise to the 18 T cell receptor beta chains below, sequenced in a study of beta chain features in type 1 diabetes. Findings of the study overall: In all four CD4+ subsets, TCRB CDR3 length was significantly, moderately reduced in type 1 diabetes.

Expressed TCRB transcripts were sequenced, since all the RNA that had been isolated was reverse transcribed. The data were produced by immunoSEQ multiplex PCR, yet TCRdb's version contains in-frame clones alone and is incomplete. This repertoire shows about 660,000 clones, around 15% found once; its top ten account for 0.035% to 0.045%. For these receptors, no antigen is known. The sequencing sample was made of naive CD4+ T cells from blood. These receptors all stem from a man aged 18 to 35 with type 1 diabetes.

This clone was detected only a few times. This rearrangement joins TRBV19 to TRBJ2-1; D not resolved. The V end lost 8 bases, the J end lost 7 bases, and 15 bases lay between the germline ends. Looked up from germline, CDR1 is LNHDA and CDR2 is SQIVND (reference sequence). The CDR3 consists of 13 residues. The CDR3 spells CASESAERNEQFF. The CDR3 DNA sequence: TGTGCCAGTGAATCGGCGGAGAGGAATGAGCAGTTCTTC.

A few counts support this clone. The V and J genes are TRBV7-6 and TRBJ2-2; the D is unclear. The germline CDR1 and CDR2 sequences are SGHVS and FNYEAQ. Deletions cut 6 bases from V and 4 bases from J, with 6 bases between. This CDR3 has 12 amino acids. The CDR3 nucleotides read TGTGCCAGCAGTCGCTTCACCGGGGAGCTGTTTTTT. It is translated as CASSRFTGELFF.

This clone was counted a few times. The chain combines TRBV25-1 with TRBJ1-6, with unresolved D. This CDR3 spans 14 amino acids. The V end lost 7 bases, the J end lost 7 bases, and 14 bases lay between the germline ends. Germline V gene sequence: CDR1 MGHDK, CDR2 SYGVNS. CDR3 in amino acids: CASTERRINSPLHF. CDR3 sequence (DNA): TGTGCCAGCACCGAGCGTAGGATCAATTCACCCCTCCACTTT.

The chain couples TRBV7-9 to TRBJ2-6; D is perhaps TRBD2 (5 bases). This CDR3 has 14 residues. V was shortened by 4 bases and J by 12 bases, with 16 bases between the two germline ends. The germline V gene encodes CDR1 SEHNR and CDR2 FQNEAQ (reference sequence). CDR3 protein: CASSWRNADTVLTF. The CDR3 coding sequence is TGTGCCAGCAGCTGGAGGAATGCCGACACCGTCCTGACTTTC.

Comments on this clone: This CDR3 is also generated by other DNA sequences in the sample. This chain uses TRBV6-5 with TRBJ2-3, with D possibly matching TRBD2 (5 bases). V was cut by 0 bases and J by 0 bases, with 7 bases left in between. Germline-derived CDR1 and CDR2 are MNHEY and SVGAGI. This CDR3 is 15 amino acids long. DNA of the CDR3: TGTGCCAGCAGTTACTCCGGGATAAGCACAGATACGCAGTATTTT. It codes for CASSYSGISTDTQYF.

The table lists this clone with a few counts. The chain joins TRBV10-3 to TRBJ2-7; D is undetermined. V lost 4 bases and J 3 bases, leaving 13 bases between the germline ends. The CDR3 length is 14 residues. Per germline, CDR1 ENHRY and CDR2 SYGVKD. The CDR3 coding sequence is TGTGCCATCAGTGGCACCCCGGTGGACTACGAGCAGTACTTC. Translating gives CAISGTPVDYEQYF.

The rearrangement uses TRBV29-1 and TRBJ1-1, with D unclear. This CDR3 comprises 13 residues. Germline loops: CDR1 SQVTM, CDR2 ANQGSEA. V gave up 4 bases and J gave up 1 base, with 10 bases separating them. DNA for the CDR3: TGCAGCGTTGCAGTACAGACGAACACTGAAGCTTTCTTT. This gives the protein CSVAVQTNTEAFF.

This clone has only a few counts. The genes are TRBV30 and TRBJ2-5; 9 bases fit TRBD1. The V gene end was trimmed by 3 bases and the J gene end by 4 bases; junction bases not matched to a gene: 12. This CDR3 contains 16 residues. Germline V gives CDR1 GTSNPN, CDR2 SVGIG (reference sequence). The CDR3 sequence: CAWSRLRDREIETQYF. CDR3 coding DNA: TGTGCCTGGAGCAGGTTACGGGACAGGGAAATAGAGACCCAGTACTTC.

This rearrangement joins TRBV6-6 to TRBJ2-1; D is ambiguous. Germline V CDR1 and CDR2: MNHNY, SVGAGI (reference sequence). V gave up 0 bases and J gave up 1 base, with 4 bases separating them. The CDR3 is 14 amino acids. The CDR3 is CASSYSRSYNEQFF. The CDR3, as DNA: TGTGCCAGCAGTTACTCAAGGTCCTACAATGAGCAGTTCTTC.

This clone was counted between two and nine times. The chain is built from TRBV28 and TRBJ1-5; 8 positions agree with TRBD1. Germline V gene sequence: CDR1 MDHEN, CDR2 SYDVKM. The CDR3 sequence is 16 residues long. The J segment lost 7 bases and the V segment lost 5 bases, leaving 13 bases of the junction unmatched. CDR3 bases: TGTGCCAGCAGTGTGGGACCGGGGACAGGCAGGCAGCCCCAGCATTTT. It is translated as CASSVGPGTGRQPQHF.

This clone has just a few counts. The V gene is TRBV18, the J gene TRBJ2-5; no clear D gene. CDR1 is KGHSH, CDR2 LQKENI, per germline. V was cut by 1 base and J by 1 base, with 7 bases left in between. There are 14 residues in the CDR3. The CDR3 sequence: CASSPRNSQETQYF. The CDR3 bases are TGTGCCAGCTCACCACGGAACAGCCAAGAGACCCAGTACTTC. Filled out from reference TRBV18 and TRBJ2-5, the complete variable domain reads NAGVMQNPRHLVRRRGQEARLRCSPMKGHSHVYWYRQLPEEGLKFMVYLQKENIIDESGMPKERFSAEFPKEGPSILRIQQVVRGDSAAYFCASSPRNSQETQYFGPGTRLLVL.

The genes are TRBV4-1 and TRBJ1-5, with D unclear. Germline values: CDR1 MGHRA, CDR2 YSYEKL. This CDR3 region has 14 residues. The V and J ends lost 5 bases and 4 bases respectively, with 12 bases between them. The CDR3 sequence is CASSTGRRNQPQHF. Here the CDR3 DNA reads TGCGCCAGCAGCACTGGACGGAGAAATCAGCCCCAGCATTTT.

This clone was counted a few times. J is TRBJ2-1 and V is TRBV7-6; the D is unclear. Germline loops: CDR1 SGHVS, CDR2 FNYEAQ. This CDR3 comprises 13 residues. V lost 1 base and J 3 bases, leaving 4 bases between the germline ends. DNA for the CDR3: TGTGCCAGCAGCTTAGACGTCTACAATGAGCAGTTCTTC. Protein: CASSLDVYNEQFF.

This clone was counted a few times. The V call is TRBV7-9, the J call TRBJ2-7, with D hard to call. Trimming shortened V by 0 bases and J by 3 bases, and 6 bases separated the two germline ends. Germline assignment: CDR1 SEHNR and CDR2 FQNEAQ (reference sequence). The CDR3 loop spans 13 amino acids. The CDR3 sequence: CASSLAAGYEQYF. The DNA of the CDR3 is TGTGCCAGCAGCTTAGCTGCAGGCTACGAGCAGTACTTC.

The chain is built from TRBV7-8 and TRBJ2-6; D not resolved. The germline V gene encodes CDR1 SGHVS and CDR2 FQNEAQ. There are 16 residues in the CDR3. The V gene lost 5 bases and the J gene lost 0 bases, with 11 bases spanning the gap. The CDR3 protein is CASSAFTSSGANVLTF. CDR3 DNA sequence: TGTGCCAGCAGCGCTTTTACATCCTCTGGGGCCAACGTCCTGACTTTC.

Worth noting for this clone: This specimen includes other DNA sequences encoding the same CDR3. The chain combines TRBV9 with TRBJ1-2, with D possibly matching TRBD1 (6 bases). V lost 2 bases and J lost 4, with 6 bases in between. The CDR3 has 12 residues. CDR1 SGDLS and CDR2 YYNGEE come from the germline V gene. CDR3 in amino acids: CASSVDSYGYTF. The CDR3, as DNA: TGTGCCAGCAGCGTGGACAGCTATGGCTACACCTTC.

The V gene is TRBV5-6, the J gene TRBJ2-3; no clear D gene. The germline CDR1 and CDR2 sequences are SGHDT and YYEEEE. The V and J ends lost 3 bases and 3 bases respectively, with 17 bases between them. The length of the CDR3 is 16 residues. CDR3 loop: CASSYNRKVTTDTQYF. The CDR3 DNA reads TGTGCCAGCAGCTACAACCGAAAGGTCACAACAGATACGCAGTATTTT.

The count of this clone is one. V gene TRBV30 combines with J gene TRBJ1-3; D perhaps matches TRBD1 (6 bases). The CDR3 is made up of 16 amino acids. V was trimmed by 0 bases and J by 5 bases, leaving 17 bases between them. Per the germline V gene, CDR1 is GTSNPN and CDR2 is SVGIG (reference sequence). CDR3: CAWSVPLGGPRNTIYF. DNA for the CDR3: TGTGCCTGGAGTGTACCCTTGGGGGGGCCGAGAAACACCATATATTTT.